This T cell receptor beta chain was observed in a study of long-term antiretroviral therapy in people with HIV. At survey level, the immunoSEQ assay was run in its v3.0 version. Sequencing was performed with immunoSEQ multiplex PCR; in TCRdb, only in-frame clones are kept and a portion is missing. The data contain about 17,000 clones, 79% of them seen just once; the ten biggest clones take up approximately 8.2%. V shed 3 bases and J shed 7 bases, with 10 bases lying between them. Germline V gene sequence: CDR1 SNHLY, CDR2 FYNNEI. The CDR3 contains 12 residues. Sequences were derived from unsorted PBMCs, sampled at the start of antiretroviral therapy. This sequence joins TRBV2 and TRBJ2-7; possible D gene TRBD2, 5 bases. The clonotype was recovered from a man aged 30 to 45 with HIV. CDR3 sequence reads: CASSEVTGEQYF. The CDR3 nucleotides are TGTGCCAGCAGTGAGGTCACGGGGGAGCAGTACTTC.